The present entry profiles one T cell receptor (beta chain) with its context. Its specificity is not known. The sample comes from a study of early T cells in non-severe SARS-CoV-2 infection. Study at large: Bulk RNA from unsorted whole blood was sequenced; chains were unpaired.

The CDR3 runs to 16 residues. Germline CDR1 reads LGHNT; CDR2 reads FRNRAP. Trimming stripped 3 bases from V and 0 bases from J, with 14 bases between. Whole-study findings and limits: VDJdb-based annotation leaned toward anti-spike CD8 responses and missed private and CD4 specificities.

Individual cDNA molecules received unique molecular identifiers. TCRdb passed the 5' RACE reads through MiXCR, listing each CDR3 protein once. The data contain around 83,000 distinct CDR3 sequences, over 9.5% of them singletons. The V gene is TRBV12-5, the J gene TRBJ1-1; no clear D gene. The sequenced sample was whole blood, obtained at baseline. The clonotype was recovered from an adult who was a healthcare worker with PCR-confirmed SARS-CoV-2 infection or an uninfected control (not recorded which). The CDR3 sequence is CASGFPLTGLNTEAFF. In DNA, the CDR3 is TGTGCTAGTGGTTTTCCCCTCACTGGACTGAACACTGAAGCTTTCTTT. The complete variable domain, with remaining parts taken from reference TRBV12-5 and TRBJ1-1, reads DARVTQTPRHKVTEMGQEVTMRCQPILGHNTVFWYRQTMMQGLELLAYFRNRAPLDDSGMPKDRFSAEMPDATLATLKIQPSEPRDSAVYFCASGFPLTGLNTEAFFGQGTRLTVV.